This T cell receptor (beta chain) was profiled in a study of blood T cell repertoires in COVID-19. Study-wide context: There were acute and convalescent COVID-19 samples, and they came from the United States, Italy and Spain.

Participant ages covered about 18 to 89 years across 20 to 25 US areas. Categorization into cohorts depended on clinical history that participants reported. This clone was found a few times. In the study's own analysis: How many nucleated cells were present was estimated from reference gene primer amplification. Sequencing was performed with immunoSEQ multiplex PCR; in TCRdb, only in-frame clones are kept and a portion is missing. The V and J calls and clone size come from that table; D and trimming were worked out from the DNA. The sample lists 150,000 to 250,000 clones; 80% to 90% were seen once. After removal of 8 bases from V and 5 bases from J, the junction contained 12 bases not matched to a gene. The CDR3 runs to 15 residues. Germline V gives CDR1 SNHLY, CDR2 FYNNEI.

This sequence originates from a man aged 35-49 years who had recovered from COVID-19. Sequences were obtained from PBMCs or T cells enriched from blood (not recorded which). V is TRBV2 and J is TRBJ2-1; 7 positions agree with TRBD2. The CDR3, as DNA: TGTGCCAGCCTACCTATCCGGGACTATCACAATGAGCAGTTCTTC. It is translated as CASLPIRDYHNEQFF.